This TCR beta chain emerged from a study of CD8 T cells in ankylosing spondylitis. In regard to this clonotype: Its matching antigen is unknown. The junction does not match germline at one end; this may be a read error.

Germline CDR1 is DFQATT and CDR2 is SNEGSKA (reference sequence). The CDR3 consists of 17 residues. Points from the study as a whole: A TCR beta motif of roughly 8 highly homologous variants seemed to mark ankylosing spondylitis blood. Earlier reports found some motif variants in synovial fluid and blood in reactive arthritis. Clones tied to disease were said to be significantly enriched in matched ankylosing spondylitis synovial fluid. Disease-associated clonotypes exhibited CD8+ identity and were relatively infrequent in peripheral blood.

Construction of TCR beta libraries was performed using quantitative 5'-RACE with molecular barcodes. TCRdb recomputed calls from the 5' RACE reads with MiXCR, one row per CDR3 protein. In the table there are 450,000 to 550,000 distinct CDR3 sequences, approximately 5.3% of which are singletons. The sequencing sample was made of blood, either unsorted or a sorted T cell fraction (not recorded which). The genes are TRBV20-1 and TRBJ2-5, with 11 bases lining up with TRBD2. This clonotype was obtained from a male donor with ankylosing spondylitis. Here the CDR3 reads CSPRDVVSGGAGATQYF. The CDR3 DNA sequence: TGCAGTCCTAGAGATGTGGTTAGCGGGGGGGCCGGCGCGACCCAGTACTTC.